This T cell receptor beta chain was identified during a study of blood T cells in healthy people across ages. As to this clonotype: One junction end disagrees with the germline gene, perhaps due to a read error.

The CDR3 runs 12 residues. Germline CDR1 reads SQVTM; CDR2 reads ANQGSEA. Sample-barcoded 5' priming and a J-beta primer mix drove a second PCR of about 7 to 12 cycles. TCRdb used MiXCR to reprocess the 5' RACE reads, holding one entry per CDR3 protein. The table lists fewer than 1,200,000 distinct CDR3 sequences, 25% of them singletons, with around 0.75% in the top ten. This same sample was also part of a study on T cells of mothers and their children. As that report states: Nine systemically healthy Caucasian donors: three mothers, six children.

The TCR was taken from a girl aged 2 to 9 in good health. The V and J genes are TRBV29-1 and TRBJ1-5; no clear D. What was sequenced was blood. The DNA for the CDR3 is TGCAGCGTTAAAGATCTCAGCGGGGTTTGGAATTTT. Its protein product is CSVKDLSGVWNF.